The sequence of this T cell receptor (beta chain) was determined in a study of PD-1 blockade in mismatch repair-deficient tumors. CDR1 is MNHEY and CDR2 is SMNVEV in the germline V gene (reference sequence). The V gene end was trimmed by 2 bases and the J gene end by 5 bases; junction bases not matched to a gene: 4. The CDR3 consists of 14 residues. Data came from immunoSEQ multiplex PCR; TCRdb stores just in-frame clones and leaves some out. The sample carries almost 9,500 clones, 85% recorded once. The V and J genes are TRBV27 and TRBJ2-5, with 8 bases aligning to TRBD1. The sequenced sample was PBMCs, obtained almost 47 weeks after starting pembrolizumab. The sequence was obtained from an adult with mismatch repair-deficient cancer. In nucleotides, the CDR3 is TGTGCCAGCAGTTTAGTCAGGGGGCTGGAGACCCAGTACTTC. Its protein is CASSLVRGLETQYF.